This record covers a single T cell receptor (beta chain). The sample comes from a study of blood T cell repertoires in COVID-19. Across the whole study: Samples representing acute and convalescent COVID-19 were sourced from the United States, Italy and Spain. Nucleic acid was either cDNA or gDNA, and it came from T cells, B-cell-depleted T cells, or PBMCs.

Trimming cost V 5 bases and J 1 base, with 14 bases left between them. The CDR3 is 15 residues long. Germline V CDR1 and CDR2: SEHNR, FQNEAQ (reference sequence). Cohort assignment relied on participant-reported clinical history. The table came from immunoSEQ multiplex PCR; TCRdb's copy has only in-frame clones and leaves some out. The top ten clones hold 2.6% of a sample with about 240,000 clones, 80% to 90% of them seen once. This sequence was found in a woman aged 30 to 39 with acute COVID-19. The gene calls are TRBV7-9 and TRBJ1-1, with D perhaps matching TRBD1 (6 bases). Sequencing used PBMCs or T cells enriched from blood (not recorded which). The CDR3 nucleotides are TGTGCCAGCAGCAACCCCAGGGGTACGAACACTGAAGCTTTCTTT. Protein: CASSNPRGTNTEAFF.